This T cell receptor (beta chain) derives from a study of T cell responses to AZD1222 COVID-19 vaccine. The study, taken as a whole, reports: Donors were chiefly white British, with a greater number of females, and clonal diversity was perhaps underestimated. Once two AZD1222 doses were given, Spike-specific TCR breadth and depth went up. Mapped onto spike, vaccine-associated CD4 TCRs spanned it and were dominant at 160-218 and 743-854. Only after the peak T cell response were repertoires sampled.

Clones were sequenced by immunoSEQ multiplex PCR, and TCRdb holds only the in-frame ones, with some missing. This sample carries more than 100,000 clones, around 87% of them seen once, and the ten largest clones take about 3%. The length of the CDR3 is 13 residues. Trimming stripped 2 bases from V and 5 bases from J, with 9 bases between. The germline V gene has CDR1 MNHEY and CDR2 SMNVEV (reference sequence). Details on this clone: Its antigen remains unknown. The same CDR3 also results from other DNA sequences found in this sample.

Specimen: peripheral blood, collected on day 0 of AZD1222 vaccination. This receptor was obtained from an adult in good health. The rearrangement joins TRBV27 to TRBJ1-1; D is ambiguous. CDR3 sequence: CASSLSRGTEAFF. CDR3 bases: TGTGCCAGCAGTTTAAGTCGCGGAACTGAAGCTTTCTTT.